This TCR beta chain was sequenced during a study of OX40 agonist ivuxolimab in advanced cancers. Overall study: At doses from 0.01 to 10 mg/kg, patients were given intravenous ivuxolimab every 2 weeks.

The CDR3 spans 12 residues. Trimming took 4 bases from V and 6 from J; bases not matched to a gene: 3. Germline V lookup: CDR1 SGHRS, CDR2 YFSETQ. TCRdb's table, derived via immunoSEQ multiplex PCR, lists solely in-frame clones and lacks some. The data contain some 68,000 clones, about 85% of them singletons. V and J are TRBV5-1 and TRBJ2-5; 7 bases agree with TRBD1. Specimen: CD4+ or CD8+ T cells sorted from blood, collected in a trial of the OX40 agonist ivuxolimab. This TCR was sampled from an adult with an advanced solid tumor such as melanoma, head and neck, liver or kidney cancer. For the CDR3, the DNA is TGCGCCAGCAGCGAGGGGGCTAAGACCCAGTACTTC. Its protein product is CASSEGAKTQYF.